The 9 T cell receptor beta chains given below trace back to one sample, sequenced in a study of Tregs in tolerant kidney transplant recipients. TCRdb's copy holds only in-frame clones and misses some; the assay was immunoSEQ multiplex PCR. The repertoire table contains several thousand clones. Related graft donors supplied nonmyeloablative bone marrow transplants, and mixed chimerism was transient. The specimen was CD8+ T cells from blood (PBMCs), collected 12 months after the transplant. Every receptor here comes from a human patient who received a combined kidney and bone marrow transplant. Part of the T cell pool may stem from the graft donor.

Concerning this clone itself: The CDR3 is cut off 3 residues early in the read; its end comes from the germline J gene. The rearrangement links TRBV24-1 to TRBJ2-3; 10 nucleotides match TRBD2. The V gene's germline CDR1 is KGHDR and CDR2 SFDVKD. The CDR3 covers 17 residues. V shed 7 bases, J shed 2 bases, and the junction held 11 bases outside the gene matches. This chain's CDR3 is CATRICPSGSNTDTQYF. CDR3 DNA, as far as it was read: TGTGCCACCAGGATTTGTCCTAGCGGGAGTAACACAGATACG.

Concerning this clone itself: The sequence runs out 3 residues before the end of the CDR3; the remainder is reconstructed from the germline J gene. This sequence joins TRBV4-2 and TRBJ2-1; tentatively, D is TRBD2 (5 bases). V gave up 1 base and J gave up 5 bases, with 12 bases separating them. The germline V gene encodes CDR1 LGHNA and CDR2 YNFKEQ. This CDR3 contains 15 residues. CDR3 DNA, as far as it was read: TGTGCCAGCAGCCAAGTAGAGGGCATGGACAATGAG. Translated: CASSQVEGMDNE. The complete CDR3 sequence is CASSQVEGMDNEQFF.

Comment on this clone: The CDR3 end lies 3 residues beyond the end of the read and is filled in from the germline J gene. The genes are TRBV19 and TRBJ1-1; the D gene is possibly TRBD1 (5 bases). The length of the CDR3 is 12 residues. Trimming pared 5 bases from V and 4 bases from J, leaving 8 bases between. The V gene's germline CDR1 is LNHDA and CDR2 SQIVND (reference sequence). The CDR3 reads CASSYRTTEAFF. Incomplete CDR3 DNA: TGTGCCAGTAGTTACAGGACCACTGAA.

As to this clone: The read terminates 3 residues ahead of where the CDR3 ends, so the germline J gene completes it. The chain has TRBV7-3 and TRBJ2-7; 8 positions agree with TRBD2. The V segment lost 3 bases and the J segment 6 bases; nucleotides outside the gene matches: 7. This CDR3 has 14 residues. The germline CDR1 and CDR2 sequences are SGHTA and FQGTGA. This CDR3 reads CASSLRAGVVEQYF. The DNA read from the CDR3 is TGTGCCAGCAGCTTGCGAGCGGGAGTAGTCGAG.

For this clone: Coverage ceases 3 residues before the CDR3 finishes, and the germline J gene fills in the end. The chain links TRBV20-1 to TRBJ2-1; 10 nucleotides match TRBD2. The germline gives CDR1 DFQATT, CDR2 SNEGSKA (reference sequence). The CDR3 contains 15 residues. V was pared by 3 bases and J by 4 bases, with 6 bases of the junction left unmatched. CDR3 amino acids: CSARESGREYNEQFF. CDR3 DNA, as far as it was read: TGCAGTGCTAGGGAAAGCGGGAGGGAGTACAATGAG.

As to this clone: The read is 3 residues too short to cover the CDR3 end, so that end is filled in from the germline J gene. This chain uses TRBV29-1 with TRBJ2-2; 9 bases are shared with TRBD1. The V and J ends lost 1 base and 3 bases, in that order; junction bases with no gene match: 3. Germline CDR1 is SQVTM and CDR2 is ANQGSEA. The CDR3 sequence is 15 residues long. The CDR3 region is CSVEGDRGDTGELFF. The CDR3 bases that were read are TGCAGCGTTGAAGGTGACAGGGGGGACACCGGGGAG.

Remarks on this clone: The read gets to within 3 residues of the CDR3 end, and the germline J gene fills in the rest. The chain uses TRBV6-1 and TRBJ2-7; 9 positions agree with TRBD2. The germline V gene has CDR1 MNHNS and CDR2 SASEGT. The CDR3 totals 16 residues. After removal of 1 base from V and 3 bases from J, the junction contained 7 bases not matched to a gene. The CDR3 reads CASSEVFSGRLYEQYF. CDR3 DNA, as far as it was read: TGTGCCAGCAGTGAAGTGTTTAGCGGGAGACTCTACGAG.

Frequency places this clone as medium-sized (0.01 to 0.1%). The sequenced part of the CDR3 DNA is TGTGCCAGCAGCCAAGATCCAGGACAGGGTGAA. As protein: CASSQDPGQGE. The CDR3 in full is CASSQDPGQGEAFF. The gene calls are TRBV14 and TRBJ1-1; TRBD1 matches 8 bases. The sequence runs out 3 residues before the end of the CDR3; the remainder is reconstructed from the germline J gene. Germline CDR1 reads SGHDN; CDR2 reads FVKESK. The CDR3 has 14 residues. V dropped 0 bases and J dropped 7; count of bases not matched to a gene: 4.

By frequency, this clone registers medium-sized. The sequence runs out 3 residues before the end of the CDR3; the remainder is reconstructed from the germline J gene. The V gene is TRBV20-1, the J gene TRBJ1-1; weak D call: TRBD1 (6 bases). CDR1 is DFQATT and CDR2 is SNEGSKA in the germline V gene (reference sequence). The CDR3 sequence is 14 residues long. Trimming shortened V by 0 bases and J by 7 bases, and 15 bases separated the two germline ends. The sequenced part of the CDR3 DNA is TGCAGTGCTAGAGATTGGGAGAGGGGGGGTGAA. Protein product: CSARDWERGGE. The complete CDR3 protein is CSARDWERGGEAFF.